This T cell receptor beta chain was identified during a study of control samples from healthy donors and cancer patients. Assay used: immunoSEQ multiplex PCR; TCRdb lists only in-frame clones, some missing. The table records 100,000 to 150,000 clones, approximately 90% of them present only once. The V gene's germline CDR1 is SGHTA and CDR2 FQGNSA. This CDR3 is 14 amino acids long. The V and J ends lost 6 bases and 3 bases respectively, with 14 bases between them. The chain links TRBV7-2 to TRBJ1-1; D is perhaps TRBD1 (5 bases). This TCR was recovered from a man between 18 and 29 years old in good health. What was sequenced was blood. The CDR3 DNA is TGTGCCAGCAGTCACCGACAGTCCTACACTGAAGCTTTCTTT. Translated, it gives CASSHRQSYTEAFF.